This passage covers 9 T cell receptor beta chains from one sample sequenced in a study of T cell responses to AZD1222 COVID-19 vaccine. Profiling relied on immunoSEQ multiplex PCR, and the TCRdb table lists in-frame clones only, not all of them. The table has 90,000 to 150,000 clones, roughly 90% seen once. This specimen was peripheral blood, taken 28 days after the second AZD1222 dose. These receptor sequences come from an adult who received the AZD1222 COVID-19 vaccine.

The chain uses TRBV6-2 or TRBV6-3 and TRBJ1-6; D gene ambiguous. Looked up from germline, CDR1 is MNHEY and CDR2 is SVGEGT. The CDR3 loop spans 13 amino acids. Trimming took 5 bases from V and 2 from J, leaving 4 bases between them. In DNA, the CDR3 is TGTGCCAGCAGTCGACCCTATAATTCACCCCTCCACTTT. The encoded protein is CASSRPYNSPLHF.

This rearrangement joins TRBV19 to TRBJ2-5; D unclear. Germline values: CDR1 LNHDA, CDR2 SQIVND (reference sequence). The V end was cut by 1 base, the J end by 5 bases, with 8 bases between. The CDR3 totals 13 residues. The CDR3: CASSIVDGETQYF. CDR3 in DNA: TGTGCCAGTAGTATAGTGGACGGGGAGACCCAGTACTTC. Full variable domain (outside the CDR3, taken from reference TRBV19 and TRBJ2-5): DGGITQSPKYLFRKEGQNVTLSCEQNLNHDAMYWYRQDPGQGLRLIYYSQIVNDFQKGDIAEGYSVSREKKESFPLTVTSAQKNPTAFYLCASSIVDGETQYFGPGTRLLVL.

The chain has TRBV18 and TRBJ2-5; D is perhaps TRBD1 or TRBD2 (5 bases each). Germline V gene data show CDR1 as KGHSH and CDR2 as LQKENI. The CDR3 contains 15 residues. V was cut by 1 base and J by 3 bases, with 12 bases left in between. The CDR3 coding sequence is TGTGCCAGCTCACCACAACTAGGGGCCAAAGAGACCCAGTACTTC. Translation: CASSPQLGAKETQYF.

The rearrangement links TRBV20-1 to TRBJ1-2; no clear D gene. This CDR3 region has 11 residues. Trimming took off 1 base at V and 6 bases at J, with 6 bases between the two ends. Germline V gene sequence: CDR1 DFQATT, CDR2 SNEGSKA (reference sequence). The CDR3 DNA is TGCAGTGCTAGAGCCCTAAATGGCTACACCTTC. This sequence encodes CSARALNGYTF.

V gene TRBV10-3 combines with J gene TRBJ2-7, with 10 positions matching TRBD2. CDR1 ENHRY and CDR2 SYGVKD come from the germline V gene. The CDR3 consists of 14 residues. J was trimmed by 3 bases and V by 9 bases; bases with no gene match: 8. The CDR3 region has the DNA TGTGCCATGTCCTCTAGCGGGGGAAACTACGAGCAGTACTTC. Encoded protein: CAMSSSGGNYEQYF.

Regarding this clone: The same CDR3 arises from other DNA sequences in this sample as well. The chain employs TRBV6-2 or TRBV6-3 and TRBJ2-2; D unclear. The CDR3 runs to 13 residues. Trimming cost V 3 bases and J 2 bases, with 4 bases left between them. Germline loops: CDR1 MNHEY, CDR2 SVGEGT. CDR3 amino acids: CASSYSNTGELFF. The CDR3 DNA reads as TGTGCCAGCAGTTATAGCAACACCGGGGAGCTGTTTTTT.

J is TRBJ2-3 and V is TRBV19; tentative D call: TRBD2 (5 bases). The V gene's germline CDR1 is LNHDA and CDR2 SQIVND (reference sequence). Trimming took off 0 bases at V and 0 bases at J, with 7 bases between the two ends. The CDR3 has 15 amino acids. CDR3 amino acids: CASSIDGVSTDTQYF. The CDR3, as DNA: TGTGCCAGTAGTATAGACGGGGTGAGCACAGATACGCAGTATTTT.

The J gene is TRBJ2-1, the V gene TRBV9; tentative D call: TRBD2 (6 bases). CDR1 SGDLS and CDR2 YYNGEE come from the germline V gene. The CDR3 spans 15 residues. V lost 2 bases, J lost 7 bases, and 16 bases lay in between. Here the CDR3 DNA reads TGTGCCAGCAGCGTTTCGGGGGAGCCTTTAAATGAGCAGTTCTTC. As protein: CASSVSGEPLNEQFF.

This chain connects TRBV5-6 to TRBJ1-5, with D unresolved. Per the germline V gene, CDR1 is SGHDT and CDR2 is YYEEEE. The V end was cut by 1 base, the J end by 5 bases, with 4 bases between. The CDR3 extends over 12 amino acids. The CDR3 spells CASSLYDQPQHF. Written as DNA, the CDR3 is TGTGCCAGCAGCTTGTATGATCAGCCCCAGCATTTT.